This note documents a single T cell receptor beta chain sequence. Antigen: not known. The same CDR3 is also encoded by other DNA sequences in this sample. This specimen comes from a study of a mutant IDH1 vaccine in newly diagnosed glioma. Indicated time point: week 5, during vaccination. Doses consisted of 300 ug of mutant IDH1 20-mer peptide each, paired with topical imiquimod. Assay used: immunoSEQ multiplex PCR; TCRdb lists only in-frame clones, some missing. The data hold about 75,000 clones, with over 75% observed a single time. This sample comprised PBMCs, obtained from a glioma patient whose treatment included an IDH1 peptide vaccine. The receptor was isolated from a woman aged 45 to 65 with glioma.

The CDR3 nucleotides read TGTGCCAGCAGCGTAGAGACAGATACGCAGTATTTT. It translates to CASSVETDTQYF. The rearrangement uses TRBV9 and TRBJ2-3; no reliable D call. Trimming left V 0 bases short and J 3 bases short, with 2 bases between. The CDR3 loop spans 12 amino acids. Germline CDR1 and CDR2: SGDLS and YYNGEE.